This is a list of T cell receptor beta chains from one sample in a study of blood T cell repertoires in COVID-19. Using immunoSEQ multiplex PCR, the repertoire was profiled, and TCRdb retains in-frame clones only, with some absent. Seen here are 300,000 to 400,000 clones, 85% observed once, and the top ten hold 1.5% to 2%. Specimen: PBMCs or T cells enriched from blood (not recorded which). Receptors originate from a woman aged 25 to 39 who had been exposed to COVID-19. The CDR3 runs from the conserved cysteine through the conserved F or W. D genes are given only for firm matches. Size is stated for part of the rows, as once, few or many counts, or as a class when the clone is expanded.

J,size,V,D,DNA,CDR3
TRBJ2-7,many,TRBV5-4,TRBD2,TGTGCCAGCAGCCCTAGGACTAGCGTCCTCGAGCAGTACTTC,CASSPRTSVLEQYF
TRBJ1-5,few,TRBV3-1/TRBV3-2,-,TGTGCCAGCAGCCCACGCCCTACAGGGAGGGATCAGCCCCAGCATTTT,CASSPRPTGRDQPQHF
TRBJ1-4,-,TRBV14,-,TGTGCCAGCAGCTGGGAGGGTGAAAAACTGTTTTTT,CASSWEGEKLFF
TRBJ2-6,few,TRBV4-1,TRBD1,TGCGCCAGCAGCCAAGATCCGGTAGGGACAGTCCTCTCTGGGGCCAACGTCCTGACTTTC,CASSQDPVGTVLSGANVLTF
TRBJ2-7,-,TRBV27,TRBD1,TGTGCCAGCAGTCCCAGGGGGCGAAGCTCCTACGAGCAGTACTTC,CASSPRGRSSYEQYF
TRBJ2-1,-,TRBV6-2/TRBV6-3,TRBD1,TGTGCCAGCAGTCCCACTCCTAACCTCAGGGGGAGCTCCTACAATGAGCAGTTCTTC,CASSPTPNLRGSSYNEQFF
TRBJ1-5,-,TRBV27,-,TGTGCCAGCAGTTTATTGTCCAGCGATCAGCCCCAGCATTTT,CASSLLSSDQPQHF
TRBJ2-6,-,TRBV11-2,-,TGTGCCAGCGGGCCCCTAGGGGGCTCTGGGGCCAACGTCCTGACTTTC,CASGPLGGSGANVLTF
TRBJ2-2,once,TRBV7-3,-,TGTGCCAGCAGCTTAATCGGGGGGCAGAACACCGGGGAGCTGTTTTTT,CASSLIGGQNTGELFF
TRBJ1-1,-,TRBV9,TRBD1,TGTGCCAGCAGCGTAGAGGGACAGGGAGTCGCTGAAGCTTTCTTT,CASSVEGQGVAEAFF
TRBJ1-1,once,TRBV2,-,TGTGCCAGCAGTGAAACTTACAGGATGAACACTGAAGCTTTCTTT,CASSETYRMNTEAFF
TRBJ1-6,-,TRBV5-4,-,TGTGCCAGCAGCTTCCTTCTTAATTCACCCCTCCACTTT,CASSFLLNSPLHF
TRBJ1-5,-,TRBV29-1,-,TGCAGCGTCACGGACAGCTACAATCAGCCCCAGCATTTT,CSVTDSYNQPQHF
TRBJ1-5,-,TRBV24-1,TRBD1,TGTGCCACCAGCCGACAGGGGGCCGATCAGCCCCAGCATTTT,CATSRQGADQPQHF
TRBJ2-7,-,TRBV27,-,TGTGCCAGCAGTTTAGAATTGCGGGACGGGTCCTACGAGCAGTACTTC,CASSLELRDGSYEQYF